This TCR beta chain derives from a study of long-term antiretroviral therapy in people with HIV (dated by TCRdb to the early 2020s). In the study overall: The earliest samples were collected roughly a decade before the 2015 WHO recommendation for immediate ART, at a time when ART was usually postponed until CD4 counts fell. This retrospective serial study examined whether starting ART and sustained HIV suppression were associated with changes in the composition and diversity of the TRB repertoire in peripheral blood. The cohort contributed about 200 cryopreserved PBMC samples from about 33 adults with confirmed HIV infection, collected serially over a mean of approximately 6 years (range 1-12). Of the roughly 30 participants with HIV, approximately ten were female. No cross-contamination during QIAcube processing turned up in test extractions that ran a monoclonal T-cell line alongside about 30 polyclonal samples. Results the study describes overall, beyond this receptor: Because pre-ART samples had limited cell numbers, unsorted PBMC were profiled rather than sorted CD4+ and CD8+ T cells. Samples dated from the mid-2000s to the late 2010s, and the ART regimens used may be less effective than current ones. Expanded TRB clones identified before ART initiation dominated the repertoire at all time points, although this dominance fluctuated and declined in many PLHIV after ART. Since PBMC availability was limited, sequencing covered only the TCR beta chain, with no alpha chain pairing. No data were available on ART adherence, viral resistance or therapy changes, limiting inferences about post-ART repertoire changes. CDR3 length ranges in HIV repertoires were narrower than in controls, and network structure suggested an antigen-experienced repertoire with only a slight naive shift after ART. Starting ART was linked to a significant rise in TRB diversity, yet even with long-term ART the diversity remained significantly lower than in transplant donor controls.

The immunoSEQ hsTCRB v3.0 assay was used at survey level resolution for TRB variable region sequencing. TRB sequencing targeted a depth of about 40,000-50,000 T-cell genomes per sample. TRB libraries were pooled and sequenced on an Illumina MiSeq using a v3 150-cycle kit. The authors' analysis ran thus. Repertoire analysis was performed in R inside a reproducible Nextflow workflow that covered QC, data transformation and analysis. LymphoSeq2, an R package for exploring AIRR-Seq data, was used to implement the custom analyses. Several samples yielding fewer than 5000 total TRB sequences were excluded, leaving 188 analyzed HIV repertoires. Among the 200 or so HIV repertoires that were kept, 59 were collected before ART initiation and roughly 130 were collected after ART initiation. Repertoires were downsampled to 5000 TRB nucleotide sequences, and summary statistics were averaged over 100 downsampling iterations. The analysis kept only TRB sequences whose CDR3 regions were at least seven amino acids long. Two measures captured diversity: a Shannon entropy-derived clonality score and the Gini coefficient. Repertoire networks linked the top 5000 CDR3 amino acid sequences whenever two sequences differed by an edit distance of one. GLIPH2 predicted antigen specificity groups and MHC restriction for TRB CDR3 amino acid sequences. To flag known CMV, EBV, HIV or tissue antigen associations, CDR3 amino acid sequences were matched against VDJdb and McPAS-TCR. Pre-ART, post-ART and control groups were compared with Wilcoxon signed-rank tests and Holm-Bonferroni correction. Here the immuneACCESS table is served through TCRdb, limited to in-frame sequences with V and J called. Missing clones are a known gap in these copies; in checked studies unresolved V genes cover under half, and the rest lacks a known reason. The DNA was the basis for D and trimming; V, J and clone size are from that table. Counted in this sample were over 25,000 clones; roughly 88% of them appeared once. Roughly 10% of the sample is held by the ten biggest clonotypes.

Germline trimming: 2 bases from V, 5 bases from J; junction bases outside gene matches: 11. The germline V gene gives CDR1 as SGHVS and CDR2 as FNYEAQ. From cysteine to phenylalanine, the CDR3 is 17 amino acids long. The sequence is cut down to CDR3 DNA, 51 bases in frame from base 1. In regard to this clone: What this receptor recognizes is not known. No quality values exist for individual bases; no much larger clone is one base distant.

To be included, a participant needed at least one PBMC sample from before ART initiation plus at least two post-ART samples. Treatment was received in the United States of America by all participants with HIV. Before DNA extraction, cryopreserved samples of about 1-11 million PBMC were thawed and then washed. At the time of the earliest PBMC sample for each participant with HIV, ages ranged from 23 to 54 years. PBMC samples from each participant spanned 1-4 timepoints before ART initiation and 2-8 timepoints after ART initiation, with a median of 7 samples. Serial HIV viral load, CD4+ T-cell count, ART history and demographic data were obtained for every participant. A Qiagen kit on a QIAcube was used to extract genomic DNA from unsorted PBMC, with samples processed in batches of 12.

This clonotype originated in a man between 25 and 39 years old with HIV. Sequencing was performed on unsorted PBMCs, taken about 2.7 years after starting antiretroviral therapy. This chain joins TRBV7-6 to TRBJ1-1; TRBD1 matches 10 bases in the middle. The CDR3 here reads CASSLTLSDRGLTEAFF. The DNA sequence follows: TGTGCCAGCAGCTTAACGTTGAGTGACAGGGGGCTAACTGAAGCTTTCTTT.